The 28 T cell receptor beta chains presented below share a single source sample, sequenced in a study of CD8+ T cells in alopecia areata. Following extraction, RNA underwent reverse transcription to cDNA, which served as the sequencing template. Measured with immunoSEQ multiplex PCR; TCRdb has only the in-frame clones, and not every one. The data show 100,000 to 150,000 clones, less than 45% seen once. The sequencing input was CD4+ T cells sorted from blood. These receptors all stem from a human donor with alopecia areata.

This clone was found a few times. V and J are TRBV7-9 and TRBJ2-5, with D possibly matching TRBD2 (6 bases). Trimming cost V 6 bases and J 1 base, with 15 bases left between them. This CDR3 spans 15 amino acids. The germline gives CDR1 SEHNR, CDR2 FQNEAQ (reference sequence). The CDR3 region has the DNA TGTGCCAGCAGAAAGGGACTGAAGATCCAAGAGACCCAGTACTTC. It encodes CASRKGLKIQETQYF.

The table lists this clone with a few counts. The chain joins TRBV5-1 to TRBJ2-7, with 8 nucleotides matching TRBD2. The germline CDR1 and CDR2 sequences are SGHRS and YFSETQ. With V trimmed by 3 bases and J by 2 bases, 4 bases remained unmatched. The CDR3 spans 14 residues. CDR3 protein: CASSSSGLAYEQYF. CDR3 DNA: TGCGCCAGCAGCTCCTCGGGACTAGCCTACGAGCAGTACTTC.

V is TRBV4-1 and J is TRBJ2-4; D remains unclear. Trimming stripped 4 bases from V and 1 base from J, with 11 bases between. The CDR3 sequence is 15 residues long. Per the germline V gene, CDR1 is MGHRA and CDR2 is YSYEKL. DNA of the CDR3: TGCGCCAGCAGCCGTCCTACTGCGGCCAAAAACATTCAGTACTTC. Translated: CASSRPTAAKNIQYF.

This clone was detected only a few times. J is TRBJ2-2 and V is TRBV4-3; D possibly uses TRBD1 or TRBD2 (5 bases each). Trimming removed 1 base from V and 3 bases from J, with 6 bases in between. Germline V gene lookup returns CDR1 LGHNA and CDR2 YSLEER. CDR3 length equals 14 residues. CDR3 in amino acids: CASSQGGYTGELFF. In DNA, the CDR3 is TGCGCCAGCAGCCAAGGGGGGTACACCGGGGAGCTGTTTTTT.

Comments on this clone: Other DNA sequences in the same sample also yield this CDR3. The chain joins TRBV5-1 to TRBJ2-7; 11 nucleotides agree with TRBD1. Trimming cost V 4 bases and J 2 bases; bases outside gene matches: 2. This CDR3 comprises 14 residues. CDR1 and CDR2 (germline): SGHRS, YFSETQ. The DNA of the CDR3 is TGCGCCAGCAGCCCGGGACAGGGGGCCTACGAGCAGTACTTC. Residues: CASSPGQGAYEQYF.

This clone was observed a handful of times. This chain connects TRBV5-1 to TRBJ2-7; D not certain. Germline CDR1 SGHRS, CDR2 YFSETQ. This CDR3 has 18 amino acids. The V gene lost 0 bases and the J gene lost 3 bases, with 22 bases spanning the gap. CDR3 loop: CASSLGFSARSTNYEQYF. CDR3 DNA sequence: TGCGCCAGCAGCTTGGGCTTTTCGGCGCGGAGCACAAACTACGAGCAGTACTTC.

In this sample, this clone turned up a few times. The same CDR3 can be traced to other DNA sequences in this sample. V gene TRBV7-2 combines with J gene TRBJ2-3; 12 nucleotides match TRBD2. The V gene end was trimmed by 1 base and the J gene end by 3 bases; junction bases not matched to a gene: 5. From germline, CDR1 is SGHTA and CDR2 FQGNSA. The CDR3 loop spans 17 amino acids. The CDR3, as DNA: TGTGCCAGCAGCTTAGGTGGCCTAGCGGGGGGGACAGATACGCAGTATTTT. Residues: CASSLGGLAGGTDTQYF. Together with reference TRBV7-2 and TRBJ2-3, the CDR3 gives the full variable domain: GAGVSQSPSNKVTEKGKDVELRCDPISGHTALYWYRQSLGQGLEFLIYFQGNSAPDKSGLPSDRFSAERTGGSVSTLTIQRTQQEDSAVYLCASSLGGLAGGTDTQYFGPGTRLTVL.

This sequence joins TRBV7-3 and TRBJ1-2; TRBD1 matches at 7 bases. Per germline, CDR1 SGHTA and CDR2 FQGTGA. The J segment lost 4 bases and the V segment lost 6 bases, leaving 14 bases of the junction unmatched. The CDR3 extends over 16 amino acids. Written as DNA, the CDR3 is TGTGCCAGCAGTTTCCCGCCGGGACAGCCAGTCTATGGCTACACCTTC. It codes for CASSFPPGQPVYGYTF.

This clone was seen only a few times. J is TRBJ2-3 and V is TRBV23-1; D is undetermined. TRBV23-1 is treated as an ORF (open reading frame) with a function not yet certain. The CDR3 runs 15 residues. V lost 8 bases and J lost 5, with 20 bases in between. The CDR3 region has the DNA TGCGCCAGCGGCCGCAGAAAGAACCGTGGAGATACGCAGTATTTT. Amino acid sequence: CASGRRKNRGDTQYF.

This sequence joins TRBV27 and TRBJ1-2; tentative D call: TRBD1 (5 bases). The V end lost 3 bases, the J end lost 6 bases, and 17 bases lay between the germline ends. Germline V CDR1 and CDR2: MNHEY, SMNVEV (reference sequence). The CDR3 is 15 amino acids. The CDR3 here is CASSLVPQGRDGYTF. CDR3 DNA sequence: TGTGCCAGCAGTTTGGTTCCCCAGGGACGTGATGGCTACACCTTC.

The chain combines TRBV19 with TRBJ2-1; D perhaps matches TRBD1 (5 bases). This CDR3 contains 15 residues. The germline gives CDR1 LNHDA, CDR2 SQIVND (reference sequence). V lost 6 bases, J lost 0 bases, and 12 bases lay in between. CDR3 nucleotide sequence: TGTGCCAGTAGGCGCCCAGGGAACTCCTACAATGAGCAGTTCTTC. Protein: CASRRPGNSYNEQFF.

The V call is TRBV29-1, the J call TRBJ1-4; 7 bases agree with TRBD1. CDR1 is SQVTM and CDR2 is ANQGSEA in the germline V gene. With V trimmed by 5 bases and J by 0 bases, 0 bases remained unmatched. The CDR3 loop spans 13 amino acids. Written as DNA, the CDR3 is TGCAGCGTTACAGGGGCAACTAATGAAAAACTGTTTTTT. Its protein is CSVTGATNEKLFF.

By share, this clone counts as medium-sized. The chain is built from TRBV10-3 and TRBJ2-2; D gene unclear. The CDR3 length is 19 residues. CDR1 is ENHRY and CDR2 is SYGVKD in the germline V gene. V lost 4 bases and J lost 6, with 27 bases in between. The CDR3 region has the DNA TGTGCCATCAGTGTAGGAGCAAGTTCACTTCCATTGACTCCCGGGGAGCTGTTTTTT. Translation gives CAISVGASSLPLTPGELFF.

The V and J genes are TRBV29-1 and TRBJ1-1; 7 bases agree with TRBD1. The V gene's germline CDR1 is SQVTM and CDR2 ANQGSEA. The CDR3 extends over 11 amino acids. V shed 6 bases and J 10 bases; nucleotides not matched to a gene: 8. CDR3 region: CSVGRGLLAFF. For the CDR3, the DNA is TGCAGCGTGGGGAGGGGGCTTCTAGCTTTCTTT.

This chain uses TRBV20-1 with TRBJ2-5; TRBD1 aligns across 7 bases. Per the germline V gene, CDR1 is DFQATT and CDR2 is SNEGSKA (reference sequence). This CDR3 is built from 11 residues. The DNA for the CDR3 is TGCAGCCTCAGGGGGTACGATACCCAGTACTTC. This encodes CSLRGYDTQYF.

Written as DNA, the CDR3 is TGTGCCAGCAGTGAGCCCCCCCCGGGGGTGAGGGAGCAGTACTTC. Its protein is CASSEPPPGVREQYF. The chain employs TRBV6-4 and TRBJ2-7; D is possibly TRBD2 (6 bases). CDR1 and CDR2 (germline): MRHNA, SNTAGT. The CDR3 contains 15 residues. Trimming cost V 3 bases and J 7 bases, with 19 bases left between them.

CDR3 amino acids: CASSPGQWPGSFF. CDR3 bases: TGCGCCAGCAGCCCAGGACAGTGGCCCGGGTCTTTCTTT. This chain links TRBV5-1 with TRBJ1-1, with a tentative D call TRBD1 (6 bases). Germline CDR1 reads SGHRS; CDR2 reads YFSETQ. V lost 4 bases and J 12 bases, leaving 19 bases between the germline ends. The CDR3 extends over 13 amino acids.

The rearrangement joins TRBV7-2 to TRBJ1-2, with 8 bases lining up with TRBD1. Trimming at V came to 5 bases and at J to 3 bases, leaving 8 bases not matched to a gene. Germline CDR1 reads SGHTA; CDR2 reads FQGNSA. The CDR3 covers 15 residues. The CDR3 loop is CASSARQGPYYGYTF. DNA of the CDR3: TGTGCCAGCAGCGCTCGACAGGGGCCCTACTATGGCTACACCTTC.

The chain recombines TRBV27 with TRBJ2-1; D tentatively reads TRBD1 or TRBD2 (5 bases each). The CDR3 has 16 residues. The V gene's germline CDR1 is MNHEY and CDR2 SMNVEV (reference sequence). Trimming took 7 bases from V and 12 from J, leaving 28 bases between them. CDR3 loop: CASTNPLGTEVSRQFF. Written as DNA, the CDR3 is TGTGCCAGCACCAATCCCTTGGGGACGGAGGTTTCGAGGCAGTTCTTC.

The rearrangement links TRBV7-2 to TRBJ2-1; 8 bases agree with TRBD2. Germline V gene lookup returns CDR1 SGHTA and CDR2 FQGNSA. There are 16 residues in the CDR3. V lost 3 bases, J lost 7 bases, and 11 bases stayed unmatched. The CDR3 protein is CASSFPPGGPGNEQFF. CDR3 in DNA: TGTGCCAGCAGCTTTCCCCCGGGAGGGCCTGGGAATGAGCAGTTCTTC.

The CDR3 protein is CASSPGDRGHEQYF. The CDR3, as DNA: TGTGCCAGCAGCCCCGGGGACAGGGGCCACGAGCAGTACTTC. The gene calls are TRBV7-3 and TRBJ2-7, with 10 bases lining up with TRBD1. The CDR3 is 14 amino acids. The germline V gene encodes CDR1 SGHTA and CDR2 FQGTGA. The V segment lost 5 bases and the J segment 5 bases; nucleotides outside the gene matches: 6.

The table lists this clone with a few counts. This chain joins TRBV6-5 and TRBJ1-1; D remains unclear. The germline CDR1 and CDR2 sequences are MNHEY and SVGAGI. CDR3 length equals 12 residues. Trimming pared 6 bases from V and 1 base from J, leaving 6 bases between. This CDR3 reads CASSPRNTEAFF. CDR3 in DNA: TGTGCCAGCAGCCCAAGGAACACTGAAGCTTTCTTT.

The V gene is TRBV29-1, the J gene TRBJ1-2, with 7 bases that match TRBD1. Germline V CDR1 and CDR2: SQVTM, ANQGSEA. The J segment lost 3 bases and the V segment lost 5 bases, leaving 6 bases of the junction unmatched. CDR3 length: 13 amino acids. CDR3 region: CSVYRGIDYGYTF. The CDR3 DNA is TGCAGCGTTTACAGGGGCATTGACTATGGCTACACCTTC.

This rearrangement joins TRBV4-3 to TRBJ2-1, with D perhaps TRBD1 (5 bases). V was shortened by 0 bases and J by 0 bases, with 9 bases between the two germline ends. The germline gives CDR1 LGHNA, CDR2 YSLEER. The length of the CDR3 is 16 residues. The CDR3 region has the DNA TGCGCCAGCAGCCAAGATGTACAGGTCTCCTACAATGAGCAGTTCTTC. Its translation is CASSQDVQVSYNEQFF.

The chain combines TRBV29-1 with TRBJ1-1; D remains ambiguous. The length of the CDR3 is 12 residues. V shed 4 bases and J shed 4 bases, with 10 bases lying between them. Per germline, CDR1 SQVTM and CDR2 ANQGSEA. The CDR3 sequence is CSVVGSGTEAFF. The CDR3 DNA is TGCAGCGTTGTAGGGAGCGGCACTGAAGCTTTCTTT.

This clone was detected a few times. J is TRBJ2-1 and V is TRBV7-2, with a possible D match to TRBD1 (6 bases). Per the germline V gene, CDR1 is SGHTA and CDR2 is FQGNSA. Deletions cut 5 bases from V and 4 bases from J, with 15 bases between. This CDR3 region has 15 residues. As DNA, the CDR3 is TGTGCCAGCAGCCTAACCCCACAGGGTTACAATGAGCAGTTCTTC. Amino acid sequence: CASSLTPQGYNEQFF.

This chain uses TRBV4-2 with TRBJ2-7; 11 bases are shared with TRBD2. Germline values: CDR1 LGHNA, CDR2 YNFKEQ. The CDR3 has 17 amino acids. V gave up 1 base and J gave up 2 bases; unmatched junction bases: 7. DNA for the CDR3: TGTGCCAGCAGCCAAGCTTCCGTGACTAGCGGGACCTACGAGCAGTACTTC. It yields the protein CASSQASVTSGTYEQYF.

This clone was seen a single time. The chain is built from TRBV25-1 and TRBJ1-1, with D maybe TRBD1 (5 bases). Trimming cost V 6 bases and J 1 base, with 9 bases left between them. The germline V gene has CDR1 MGHDK and CDR2 SYGVNS. This CDR3 comprises 13 residues. The CDR3 sequence: CASRGTGNTEAFF. Here the CDR3 DNA reads TGTGCCAGCAGGGGAACAGGGAACACTGAAGCTTTCTTT.